This T cell receptor beta chain came from a study of OX40 agonist ivuxolimab in advanced cancers. This clone has a single count. Its specificity is unknown. The germline V and J ends were trimmed by 7 bases and 4 bases, with 14 bases remaining between them. The CDR3 contains 13 residues. From germline, CDR1 is SNHLY and CDR2 FYNNEI. Assay used: immunoSEQ multiplex PCR; TCRdb lists only in-frame clones, some missing. In the table there are about 86,000 clones, about 93% of which are singletons. Findings of the study overall: CD4+ and CD8+ blood T cells expanded clonally by week 6 at 0.1 to 3.0 mg/kg.

This chain uses TRBV2 with TRBJ2-7; the D is unclear. Here the sequenced sample was CD4+ or CD8+ T cells sorted from blood, taken in a trial of the OX40 agonist ivuxolimab. The TCR was taken from an adult with an advanced solid tumor such as melanoma, head and neck, liver or kidney cancer. CDR3 residues: CASNYVLGYEQYF. The DNA of the CDR3 is TGTGCCAGCAATTACGTCTTAGGATACGAGCAGTACTTC.